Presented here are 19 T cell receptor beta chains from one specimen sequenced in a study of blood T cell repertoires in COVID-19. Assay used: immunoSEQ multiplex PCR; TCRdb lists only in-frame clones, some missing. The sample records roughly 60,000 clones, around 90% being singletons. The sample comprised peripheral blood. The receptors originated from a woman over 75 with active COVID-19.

For the CDR3, the DNA is TGCGCCAGCAGCCTAACACAGGGCTCACATCAGCCCCAGCATTTT. The encoded protein is CASSLTQGSHQPQHF. V usage is TRBV4-1 and J usage is TRBJ1-5; perhaps TRBD1 as D (6 bases). The germline V and J ends were trimmed by 4 bases and 5 bases, with 15 bases remaining between them. Germline V gene lookup returns CDR1 MGHRA and CDR2 YSYEKL. This CDR3 spans 15 amino acids.

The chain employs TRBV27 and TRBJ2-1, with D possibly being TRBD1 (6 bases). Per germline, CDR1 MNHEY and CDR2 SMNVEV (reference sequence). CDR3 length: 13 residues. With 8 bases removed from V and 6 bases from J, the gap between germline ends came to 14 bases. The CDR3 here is CASANRVINEQFF. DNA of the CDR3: TGTGCCAGCGCAAACAGGGTTATCAATGAGCAGTTCTTC.

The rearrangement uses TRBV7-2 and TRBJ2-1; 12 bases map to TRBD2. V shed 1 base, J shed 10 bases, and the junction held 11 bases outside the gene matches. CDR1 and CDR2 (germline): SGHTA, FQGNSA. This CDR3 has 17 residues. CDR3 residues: CASSLEAASGGAGEQFF. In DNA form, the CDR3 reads TGTGCCAGCAGCTTAGAGGCCGCTAGCGGGGGGGCAGGAGAGCAGTTCTTC.

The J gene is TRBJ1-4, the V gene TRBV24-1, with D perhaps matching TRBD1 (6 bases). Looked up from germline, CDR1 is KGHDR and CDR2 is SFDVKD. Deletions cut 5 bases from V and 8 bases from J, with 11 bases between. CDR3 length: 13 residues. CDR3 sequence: CATSGTDDEKLFF. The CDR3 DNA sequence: TGTGCCACCAGTGGGACAGACGACGAAAAACTGTTTTTT.

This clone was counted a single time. CDR3 nucleotide sequence: TGTGCCAGCAGCTTCGACAGGGGCACAGATACGCAGTATTTT. Encoded protein: CASSFDRGTDTQYF. The chain combines TRBV5-6 with TRBJ2-3, with 7 nucleotides matching TRBD1. In germline, CDR1 is SGHDT, CDR2 YYEEEE. V was pared by 2 bases and J by 1 base, with 1 base of the junction left unmatched. This CDR3 is built from 14 residues.

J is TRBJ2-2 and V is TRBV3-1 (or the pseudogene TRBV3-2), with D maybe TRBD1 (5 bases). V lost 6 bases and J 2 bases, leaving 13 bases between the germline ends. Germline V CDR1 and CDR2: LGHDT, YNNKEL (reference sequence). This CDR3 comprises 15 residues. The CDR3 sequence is CASSITDSNTGELFF. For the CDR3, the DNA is TGTGCCAGCAGTATCACCGACAGCAACACCGGGGAGCTGTTTTTT.

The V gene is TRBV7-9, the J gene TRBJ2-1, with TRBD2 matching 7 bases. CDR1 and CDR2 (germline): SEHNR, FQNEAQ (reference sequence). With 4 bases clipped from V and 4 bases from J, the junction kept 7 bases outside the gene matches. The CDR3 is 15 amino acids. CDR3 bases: TGTGCCAGCAGCTCAGCGGGGACTACGTACAATGAGCAGTTCTTC. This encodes CASSSAGTTYNEQFF.

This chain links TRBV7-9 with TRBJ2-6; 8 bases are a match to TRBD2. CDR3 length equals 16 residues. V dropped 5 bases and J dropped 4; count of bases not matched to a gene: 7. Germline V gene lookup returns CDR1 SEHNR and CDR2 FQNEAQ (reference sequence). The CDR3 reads CASSPFGRAGANVLTF. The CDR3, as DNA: TGTGCCAGCAGCCCATTCGGGAGGGCCGGGGCCAACGTCCTGACTTTC.

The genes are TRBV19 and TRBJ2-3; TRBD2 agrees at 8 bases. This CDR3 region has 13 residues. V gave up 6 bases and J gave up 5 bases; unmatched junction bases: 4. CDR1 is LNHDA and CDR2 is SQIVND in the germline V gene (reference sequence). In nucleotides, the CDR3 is TGTGCCAGTAGGGTAGCGGGATTAGATACGCAGTATTTT. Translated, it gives CASRVAGLDTQYF.

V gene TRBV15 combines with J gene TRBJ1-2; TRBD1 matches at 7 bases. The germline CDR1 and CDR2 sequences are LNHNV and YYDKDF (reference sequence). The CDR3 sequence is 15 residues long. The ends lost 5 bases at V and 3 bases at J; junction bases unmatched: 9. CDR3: CATSGSQGFDYGYTF. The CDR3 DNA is TGTGCCACCAGCGGATCACAGGGGTTCGACTATGGCTACACCTTC. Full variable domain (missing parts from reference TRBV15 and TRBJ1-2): DAMVIQNPRYQVTQFGKPVTLSCSQTLNHNVMYWYQQKSSQAPKLLFHYYDKDFNNEADTPDNFQSRRPNTSFCFLDIRSPGLGDTAMYLCATSGSQGFDYGYTFGSGTRLTVV.

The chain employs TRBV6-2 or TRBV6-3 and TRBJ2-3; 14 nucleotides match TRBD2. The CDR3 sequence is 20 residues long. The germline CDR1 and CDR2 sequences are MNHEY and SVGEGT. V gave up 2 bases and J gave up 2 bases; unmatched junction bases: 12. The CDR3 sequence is CASSYGRLAGGSILTDTQYF. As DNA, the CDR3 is TGTGCCAGCAGTTACGGGAGACTAGCGGGGGGGAGCATACTCACAGATACGCAGTATTTT.

CDR3 nucleotide sequence: TGTGCCAGCTCACCCCGCCTAGATGCGACCGGGGAGCTGTTTTTT. Its translation is CASSPRLDATGELFF. This chain uses TRBV18 with TRBJ2-2; D uncertain. The germline gives CDR1 KGHSH, CDR2 LQKENI. With 3 bases removed from V and 5 bases from J, the gap between germline ends came to 13 bases. The CDR3 consists of 15 residues.

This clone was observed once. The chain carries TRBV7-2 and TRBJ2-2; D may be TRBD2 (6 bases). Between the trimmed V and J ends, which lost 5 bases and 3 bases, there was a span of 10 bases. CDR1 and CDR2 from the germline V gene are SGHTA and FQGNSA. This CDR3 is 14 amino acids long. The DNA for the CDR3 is TGTGCCAGCAGCCAAAGCGGGTACACCGGGGAGCTGTTTTTT. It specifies CASSQSGYTGELFF.

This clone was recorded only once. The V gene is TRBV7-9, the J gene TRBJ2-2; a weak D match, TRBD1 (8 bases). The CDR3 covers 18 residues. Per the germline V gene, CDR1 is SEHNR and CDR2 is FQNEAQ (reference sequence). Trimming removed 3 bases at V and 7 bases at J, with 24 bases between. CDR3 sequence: CASSLSPGQARGGGELFF. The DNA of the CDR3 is TGTGCCAGCAGCTTGAGTCCGGGACAGGCTCGCGGGGGCGGGGAGCTGTTTTTT.

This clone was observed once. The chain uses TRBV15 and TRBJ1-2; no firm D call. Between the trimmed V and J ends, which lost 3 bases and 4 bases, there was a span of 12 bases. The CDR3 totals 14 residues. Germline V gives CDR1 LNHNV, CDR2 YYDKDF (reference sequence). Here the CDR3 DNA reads TGTGCCACCAGCAGTAGAGGGAGGACCTATGGCTACACCTTC. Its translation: CATSSRGRTYGYTF.

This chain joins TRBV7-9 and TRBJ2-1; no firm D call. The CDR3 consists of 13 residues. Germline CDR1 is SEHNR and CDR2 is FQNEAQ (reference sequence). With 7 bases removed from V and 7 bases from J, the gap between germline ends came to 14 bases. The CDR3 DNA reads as TGTGCCAGCACCGCACCATCCCAGAATGAGCAGTTCTTC. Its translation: CASTAPSQNEQFF.

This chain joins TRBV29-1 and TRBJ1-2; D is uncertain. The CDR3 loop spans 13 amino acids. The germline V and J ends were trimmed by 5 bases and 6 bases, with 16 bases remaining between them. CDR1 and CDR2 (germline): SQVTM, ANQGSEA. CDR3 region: CSVLSLGEDGYTF. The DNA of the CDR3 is TGCAGCGTTCTAAGCCTTGGGGAGGATGGCTACACCTTC.

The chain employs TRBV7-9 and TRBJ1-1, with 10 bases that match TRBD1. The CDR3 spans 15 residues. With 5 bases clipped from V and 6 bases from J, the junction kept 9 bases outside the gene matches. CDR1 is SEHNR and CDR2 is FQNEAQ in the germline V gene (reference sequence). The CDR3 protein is CASSPRGTGVAEAFF. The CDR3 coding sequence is TGTGCCAGCAGCCCCCGTGGGACAGGGGTGGCTGAAGCTTTCTTT.

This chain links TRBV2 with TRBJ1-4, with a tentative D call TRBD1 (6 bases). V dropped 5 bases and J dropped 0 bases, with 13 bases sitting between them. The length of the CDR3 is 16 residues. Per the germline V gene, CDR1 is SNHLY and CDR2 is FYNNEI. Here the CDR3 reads CASSLRTVSTNEKLFF. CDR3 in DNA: TGTGCCAGCAGTTTACGGACAGTCTCAACTAATGAAAAACTGTTTTTT.